A single TCR beta chain is shown here with its context. Its cognate antigen is unknown. The sample originates from a study of shared clonotypes between healthy human individuals. Across the whole study: A donor's plate count was three for CD4 naive and three for CD4 memory; CD8 naive had two and CD8 memory one. Regarding the study as a whole: Around 5.4% of naive CD4 clonotypes were common to a handful of donors.

The authors split each subset's genomic DNA evenly across several immunoSEQ plates. Profiling relied on immunoSEQ multiplex PCR, and the TCRdb table lists in-frame clones only, not all of them. The repertoire has 550,000 to 700,000 clones, roughly 72% of them found once; the top ten carry roughly 1.9%. The CDR3 is 14 amino acids. Germline assignment: CDR1 MNHEY and CDR2 SMNVEV (reference sequence). V dropped 6 bases and J dropped 6; count of bases not matched to a gene: 6. The source of this sequence is a woman aged 25 to 39 in good health. The specimen was memory CD4+ T cells sorted from blood. Stated subset: CD45RA-negative fraction. J is TRBJ2-1 and V is TRBV27, with 9 bases that match TRBD1. The CDR3 DNA is TGTGCCAGCAGGCGGGACAGGGATATCAATGAGCAGTTCTTC. Its translation: CASRRDRDINEQFF.